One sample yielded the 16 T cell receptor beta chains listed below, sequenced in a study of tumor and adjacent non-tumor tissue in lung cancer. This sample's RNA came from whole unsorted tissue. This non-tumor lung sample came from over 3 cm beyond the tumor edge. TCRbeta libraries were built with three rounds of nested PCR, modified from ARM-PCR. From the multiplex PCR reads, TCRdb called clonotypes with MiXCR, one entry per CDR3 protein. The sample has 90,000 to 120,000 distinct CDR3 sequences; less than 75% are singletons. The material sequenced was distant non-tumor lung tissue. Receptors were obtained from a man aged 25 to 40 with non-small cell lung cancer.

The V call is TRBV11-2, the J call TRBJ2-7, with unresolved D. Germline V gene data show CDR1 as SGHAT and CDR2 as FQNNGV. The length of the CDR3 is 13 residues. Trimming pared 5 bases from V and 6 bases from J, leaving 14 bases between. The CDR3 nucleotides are TGTGCCAGCAGCCCGGGCGCTACCTTCGAGCAGTACTTC. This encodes CASSPGATFEQYF.

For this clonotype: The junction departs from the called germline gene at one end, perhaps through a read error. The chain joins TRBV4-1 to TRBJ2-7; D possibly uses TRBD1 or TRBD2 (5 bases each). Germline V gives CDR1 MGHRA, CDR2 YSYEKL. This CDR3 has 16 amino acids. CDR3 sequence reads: CASSRAGTSYSNEQYF. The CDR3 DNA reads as TGCGCCAGCAGCCGGGCCGGGACCTCATACTCCAACGAACAGTACTTC.

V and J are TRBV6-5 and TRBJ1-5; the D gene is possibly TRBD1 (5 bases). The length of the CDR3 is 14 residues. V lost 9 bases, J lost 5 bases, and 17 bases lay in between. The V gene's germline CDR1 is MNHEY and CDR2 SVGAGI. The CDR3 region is CASSREGNDQPQHF. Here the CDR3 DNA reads TGTGCCAGTAGCAGGGAGGGGAACGATCAGCCCCAGCATTTT.

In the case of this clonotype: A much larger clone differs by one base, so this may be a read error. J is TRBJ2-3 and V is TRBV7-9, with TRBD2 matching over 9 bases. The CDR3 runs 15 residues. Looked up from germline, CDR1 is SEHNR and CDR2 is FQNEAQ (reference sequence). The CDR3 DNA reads TGTGTCAGCAGCTTAGGCGGGGGGGGACCAGATACGCAGTATTTT. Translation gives CVSSLGGGGPDTQYF.

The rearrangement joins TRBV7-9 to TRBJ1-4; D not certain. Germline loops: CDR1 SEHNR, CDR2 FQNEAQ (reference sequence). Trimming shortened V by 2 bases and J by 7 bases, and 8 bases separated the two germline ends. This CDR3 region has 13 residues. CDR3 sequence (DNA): TGTGCCAGCAGCTTAACGACGACTGAAAAACTGTTTTTT. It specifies CASSLTTTEKLFF.

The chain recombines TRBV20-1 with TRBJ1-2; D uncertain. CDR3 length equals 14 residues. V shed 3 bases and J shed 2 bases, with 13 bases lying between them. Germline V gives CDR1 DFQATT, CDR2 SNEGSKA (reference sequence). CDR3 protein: CSASLDTVNYGYTF. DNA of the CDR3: TGCAGTGCTAGCTTAGATACGGTAAACTATGGCTACACCTTC.

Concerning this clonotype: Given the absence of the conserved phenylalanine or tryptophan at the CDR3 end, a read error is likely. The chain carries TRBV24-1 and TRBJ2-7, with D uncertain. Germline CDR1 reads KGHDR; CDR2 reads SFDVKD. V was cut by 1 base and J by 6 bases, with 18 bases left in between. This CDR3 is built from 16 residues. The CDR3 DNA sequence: TGTGCCACCAGTGATTTATTCGCGAAGACTGTTTCCGAGCAGTACTGC. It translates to CATSDLFAKTVSEQYC.

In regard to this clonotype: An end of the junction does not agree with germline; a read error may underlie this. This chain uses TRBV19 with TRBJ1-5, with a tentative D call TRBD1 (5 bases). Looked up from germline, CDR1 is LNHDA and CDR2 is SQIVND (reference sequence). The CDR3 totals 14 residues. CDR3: CASSISGPGQPQHF. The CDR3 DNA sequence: TGCGCCAGTAGTATATCGGGGCCTGGTCAGCCCCAGCATTTT. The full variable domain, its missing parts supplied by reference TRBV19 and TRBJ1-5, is DGGITQSPKYLFRKEGQNVTLSCEQNLNHDAMYWYRQDPGQGLRLIYYSQIVNDFQKGDIAEGYSVSREKKESFPLTVTSAQKNPTAFYLCASSISGPGQPQHFGDGTRLSIL.

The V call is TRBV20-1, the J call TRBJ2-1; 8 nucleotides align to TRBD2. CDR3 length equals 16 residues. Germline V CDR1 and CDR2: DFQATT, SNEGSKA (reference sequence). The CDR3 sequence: CSAGDPTSGSYNEQFF. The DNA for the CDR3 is TGCAGCGCTGGAGATCCCACTAGCGGCTCCTACAATGAGCAGTTCTTC.

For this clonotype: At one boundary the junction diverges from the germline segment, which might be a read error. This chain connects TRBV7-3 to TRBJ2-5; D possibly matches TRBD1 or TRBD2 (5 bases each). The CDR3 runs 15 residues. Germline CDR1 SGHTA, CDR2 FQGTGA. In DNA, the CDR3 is TGTGCCAGCAGCCTAACTCCCGGGACCCGGGTGATGCAGTACTTC. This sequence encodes CASSLTPGTRVMQYF.

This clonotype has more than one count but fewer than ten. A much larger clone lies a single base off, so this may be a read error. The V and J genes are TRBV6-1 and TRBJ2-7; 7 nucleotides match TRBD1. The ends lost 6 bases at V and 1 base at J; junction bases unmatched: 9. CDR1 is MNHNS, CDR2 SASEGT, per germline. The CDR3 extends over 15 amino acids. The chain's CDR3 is CASRPDRAFSYEQYF. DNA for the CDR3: TGTGCCAGCAGGCCCGACAGGGCCTTTTCCTACGAGCAGTACTTC.

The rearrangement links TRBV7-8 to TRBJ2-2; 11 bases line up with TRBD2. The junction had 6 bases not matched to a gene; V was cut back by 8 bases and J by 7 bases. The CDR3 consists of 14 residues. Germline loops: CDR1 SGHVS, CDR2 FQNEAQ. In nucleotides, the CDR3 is TGTGCCAGCCGCCTAGGGACTAGCGGCGGGGAGCTGTTTTTT. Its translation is CASRLGTSGGELFF. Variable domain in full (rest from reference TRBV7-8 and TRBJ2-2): GAGVSQSPRYKVAKRGQDVALRCDPISGHVSLFWYQQALGQGPEFLTYFQNEAQLDKSGLPSDRFFAERPEGSVSTLKIQRTQQEDSAVYLCASRLGTSGGELFFGEGSRLTVL.

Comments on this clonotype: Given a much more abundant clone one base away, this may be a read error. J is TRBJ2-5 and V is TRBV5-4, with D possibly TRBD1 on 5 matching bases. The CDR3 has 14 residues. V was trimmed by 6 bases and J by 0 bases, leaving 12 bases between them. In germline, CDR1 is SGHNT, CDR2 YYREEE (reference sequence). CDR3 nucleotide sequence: TGTGCCAGCATCCCCCCAGGGTACCAAGAGACCCAGTACTTC. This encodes CASIPPGYQETQYF.

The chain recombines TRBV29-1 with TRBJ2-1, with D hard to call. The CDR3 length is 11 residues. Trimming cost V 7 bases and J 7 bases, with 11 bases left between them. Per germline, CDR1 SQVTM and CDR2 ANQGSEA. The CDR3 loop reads CSARPDNEQFF. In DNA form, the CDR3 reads TGCAGCGCTCGACCAGATAATGAGCAGTTCTTC.

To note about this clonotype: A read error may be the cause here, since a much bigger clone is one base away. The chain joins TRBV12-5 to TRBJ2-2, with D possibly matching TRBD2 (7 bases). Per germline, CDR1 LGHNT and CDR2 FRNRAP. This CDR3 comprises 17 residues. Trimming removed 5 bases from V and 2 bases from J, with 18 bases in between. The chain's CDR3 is CASGTQIGGGNTGELFF. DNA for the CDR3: TGTGCTAGTGGTACCCAGATAGGCGGGGGCAACACCGGGGAGCTGTTTTTT.

The CDR3 DNA sequence: TGTGCCAGCAGCCAACAGGGGCGTAATGAAAAACTGTTTTTT. This translates into CASSQQGRNEKLFF. The chain employs TRBV7-9 and TRBJ1-4; 7 bases match TRBD1. CDR1 and CDR2 from the germline V gene are SEHNR and FQNEAQ (reference sequence). This CDR3 comprises 14 residues. V was pared by 5 bases and J by 4 bases, with 4 bases of the junction left unmatched.